The 23 T cell receptor beta chains below were found in one sample sequenced in a study of glioma-infiltrating T cells. TCR alpha and beta CDR3 regions were amplified from RNA using iRepertoire nested multiplex PCR. TCRdb reanalysed the multiplex PCR reads using MiXCR and keeps one entry per CDR3 protein. The sample carries 10,000 to 15,000 distinct CDR3 sequences, more than 25% recorded once. Sequenced sample: glioma tissue, nonneoplastic brain tissue, or PBMCs (not recorded which). The receptors stem from a human donor with low-grade glioma or glioblastoma, undergoing nonglioma brain surgery, or in good health (not recorded which).

This clonotype came up many times. The chain links TRBV29-1 to TRBJ2-1; no reliable D call. The germline V gene encodes CDR1 SQVTM and CDR2 ANQGSEA. This CDR3 is built from 16 residues. Trimming shortened V by 4 bases and J by 2 bases, and 18 bases separated the two germline ends. As DNA, the CDR3 is TGCAGCGTTGTGTTCCTAGGCGAGACTCCCTACAATGAGCAGTTCTTC. It yields the protein CSVVFLGETPYNEQFF.

This clonotype was found many times. V usage is TRBV28 and J usage is TRBJ2-1; TRBD2 might be the D (6 bases). CDR1 and CDR2 from the germline V gene are MDHEN and SYDVKM. The CDR3 contains 12 residues. This CDR3 is CASRDSKNEQFF. CDR3 nucleotides: TGTGCTTCCCGGGACTCAAAAAATGAGCAGTTCTTC. Filled out from reference TRBV28 and TRBJ2-1, the complete variable domain reads DVKVTQSSRYLVKRTGEKVFLECVQDMDHENMFWYRQDPGLGLRLIYFSYDVKMKEKGDIPEGYSVSREKKERFSLILESASTNQTSMYLCASRDSKNEQFFGPGTRLTVL.

A single count supports this clonotype. This chain links TRBV19 with TRBJ2-1, with 9 positions matching TRBD2. The germline V gene has CDR1 LNHDA and CDR2 SQIVND (reference sequence). CDR3 length: 16 amino acids. V lost 9 bases, J lost 8 bases, and 17 bases stayed unmatched. The CDR3 reads CASRDSGSGVEDEQFF. The CDR3 DNA is TGTGCCAGCCGCGATAGCGGGAGTGGAGTAGAGGATGAGCAGTTCTTC. The full variable domain, rest sourced from reference TRBV19 and TRBJ2-1, is DGGITQSPKYLFRKEGQNVTLSCEQNLNHDAMYWYRQDPGQGLRLIYYSQIVNDFQKGDIAEGYSVSREKKESFPLTVTSAQKNPTAFYLCASRDSGSGVEDEQFFGPGTRLTVL.

Comment on this clonotype: A read error is possible here, since a much larger clone lies one base away. The chain employs TRBV28 and TRBJ2-1; TRBD2 might be the D (5 bases). TRBJ2-7 matches the DNA end more closely, so the J call is doubtful. There are 13 residues in the CDR3. The germline V gene has CDR1 MDHEN and CDR2 SYDVKM. Here the CDR3 reads CASSATRGYEQYF. The CDR3 DNA is TGTGCCAGCAGTGCCACTAGAGGCTACGAGCAGTACTTC.

The sample holds a few counts of this clonotype. The rearrangement links TRBV19 to TRBJ1-1; 12 bases line up with TRBD1. The CDR3 is 15 residues long. J was trimmed by 1 base and V by 7 bases; bases with no gene match: 4. Per germline, CDR1 LNHDA and CDR2 SQIVND (reference sequence). The CDR3 nucleotides read TGTGCCAGTAAGTTGGGACAGGGGGCGAACACTGAAGCTTTCTTT. The encoded protein is CASKLGQGANTEAFF. Drawing the rest from reference TRBV19 and TRBJ1-1, the complete variable domain is DGGITQSPKYLFRKEGQNVTLSCEQNLNHDAMYWYRQDPGQGLRLIYYSQIVNDFQKGDIAEGYSVSREKKESFPLTVTSAQKNPTAFYLCASKLGQGANTEAFFGQGTRLTVV.

Concerning this clonotype: One base away lies a much larger clone, so this may be a sequencing read error. The rearrangement links TRBV3-1 to TRBJ2-5; TRBD1 matches 7 bases. The CDR3 is 14 amino acids. The germline gives CDR1 LGHDT, CDR2 YNNKEL (reference sequence). The CDR3 region is CVSSPRQGSETQYF. The CDR3 DNA reads TGTGTCAGCAGCCCGCGACAGGGTAGTGAGACCCAGTACTTC.

Of note for this clonotype: Possible read error: a much larger clone is one base away. The rearrangement uses TRBV10-3 and TRBJ2-3; 8 positions agree with TRBD2. This CDR3 is built from 14 residues. Germline values: CDR1 ENHRY, CDR2 SYGVKD. Written as DNA, the CDR3 is TGTGCCACCAGTGAGGGGACTAGTGCAGATACGCAGTATTTT. The encoded protein is CATSEGTSADTQYF.

Regarding this clonotype: This may arise from a read error, as a much more abundant clone is one base away. This chain links TRBV20-1 with TRBJ2-1, with 7 positions matching TRBD2. Unmatched junction bases numbered 5, after V lost 1 base and J lost 11 bases. This CDR3 has 12 amino acids. Germline CDR1 DFQATT, CDR2 SNEGSKA (reference sequence). The CDR3 nucleotides are TGCAGTGCTAGAGGAGGGAGGGGTAAGCAGTTCTTC. Translating gives CSARGGRGKQFF.

The table lists this clonotype with many counts. This sequence joins TRBV14 and TRBJ1-1; the D gene is possibly TRBD1 (5 bases). V was trimmed by 1 base and J by 2 bases, leaving 14 bases between them. This CDR3 spans 16 amino acids. The germline CDR1 and CDR2 sequences are SGHDN and FVKESK. CDR3 sequence (DNA): TGTGCCAGCAGCCAAGGGGGGAAGGGAAGTAACACTGAAGCTTTCTTT. Encoded protein: CASSQGGKGSNTEAFF.

This clonotype was seen many times. This chain joins TRBV10-3 and TRBJ2-1; TRBD1 matches at 10 bases. The CDR3 covers 14 residues. V was pared by 6 bases and J by 8 bases, with 7 bases of the junction left unmatched. The germline V gene encodes CDR1 ENHRY and CDR2 SYGVKD. The CDR3 protein is CAIRDDRGPDEQFF. The CDR3 bases are TGTGCCATCAGGGATGACAGGGGGCCCGATGAGCAGTTCTTC.

The V gene is TRBV7-3, the J gene TRBJ2-2; 7 positions agree with TRBD1. The germline CDR1 and CDR2 sequences are SGHTA and FQGTGA. V trimming: 1 base; J trimming: 6 bases; junction bases outside the gene matches: 5. This CDR3 is built from 15 residues. The CDR3 sequence: CASSLRDSGAGELFF. CDR3 in DNA: TGTGCCAGCAGCTTAAGGGACAGCGGAGCCGGGGAGCTGTTTTTT.

In its sample, this clonotype was seen a few times. This chain connects TRBV7-9 to TRBJ2-7; possibly TRBD2 for D (6 bases). Trimming removed 4 bases from V and 4 bases from J, with 20 bases in between. CDR3 length equals 16 residues. The germline gives CDR1 SEHNR, CDR2 FQNEAQ (reference sequence). In nucleotides, the CDR3 is TGTGCCAGCAGCTCCACGGTTTCGGGGGTTTGGTACGAGCAGTACTTC. Translating it yields CASSSTVSGVWYEQYF.

The chain couples TRBV5-6 to TRBJ2-3, with 9 bases identical to TRBD1. The CDR3 is 13 amino acids. V dropped 3 bases and J dropped 15; count of bases not matched to a gene: 11. Germline assignment: CDR1 SGHDT and CDR2 YYEEEE. CDR3 region: CASSSFRDRAKYF. CDR3 nucleotides: TGTGCCAGCAGCTCCTTTCGGGACAGGGCAAAATATTTT.

In its sample, this clonotype was seen many times. The chain links TRBV6-1 to TRBJ2-2; a possible D gene is TRBD2 (6 bases). The CDR3 covers 15 residues. Trimming took 5 bases from V and 4 from J, leaving 14 bases between them. Germline V lookup: CDR1 MNHNS, CDR2 SASEGT. The DNA for the CDR3 is TGTGCCAGCAGTTTGATATGGGGAGGCACCGGGGAGCTGTTTTTT. It specifies CASSLIWGGTGELFF.

The chain recombines TRBV2 with TRBJ1-5; D gene uncertain. The V gene lost 6 bases and the J gene lost 0 bases, with 3 bases spanning the gap. The CDR3 covers 12 residues. CDR1 and CDR2 from the germline V gene are SNHLY and FYNNEI. The CDR3 loop is CASRNSNQPQHF. CDR3 coding DNA: TGTGCCAGCAGAAATAGCAATCAGCCCCAGCATTTT.

In its sample, this clonotype was seen many times. This chain connects TRBV6-1 to TRBJ2-1; D remains ambiguous. CDR3 length: 13 residues. Germline-derived CDR1 and CDR2 are MNHNS and SASEGT. Trimming took off 7 bases at V and 8 bases at J, with 15 bases between the two ends. Here the CDR3 reads CASTTLSRDEQFF. CDR3 nucleotides: TGTGCCAGCACCACACTGTCCCGAGATGAGCAGTTCTTC.

The V call is TRBV6-2 or TRBV6-3, the J call TRBJ1-5; D unclear. The V and J ends lost 5 bases and 0 bases respectively, with 8 bases between them. CDR3 length: 14 residues. Looked up from germline, CDR1 is MNHEY and CDR2 is SVGEGT. The CDR3: CASSKGGSNQPQHF. The CDR3 coding sequence is TGTGCCAGCAGTAAGGGCGGTAGCAATCAGCCCCAGCATTTT.

This clonotype was seen at least ten times. The rearrangement joins TRBV20-1 to TRBJ2-7; D possibly corresponds to TRBD2 (5 bases). The V gene lost 6 bases and the J gene lost 5 bases, with 26 bases spanning the gap. The length of the CDR3 is 16 residues. Germline values: CDR1 DFQATT, CDR2 SNEGSKA (reference sequence). CDR3 sequence reads: CSAQTSAGALGDEQYF. CDR3 sequence (DNA): TGCAGTGCCCAAACGTCGGCGGGCGCTCTTGGGGACGAGCAGTACTTC.

This clonotype was counted a few times. Mismatch with germline at one junction end may stem from a read error. J is TRBJ2-3 and V is TRBV7-7; 11 bases map to TRBD2. The length of the CDR3 is 17 residues. CDR1 is SSHAT, CDR2 FNYEAQ, per germline (reference sequence). The CDR3 nucleotides read TGTGCTAGCAGCTCAAGTAATAGCGGGAGGGCCACAGATACGCAGTATTTT. Its translation is CASSSSNSGRATDTQYF.

This clonotype was recorded at least ten times. This rearrangement joins TRBV28 to TRBJ2-3, with D uncertain. Per germline, CDR1 MDHEN and CDR2 SYDVKM. Trimming shortened V by 3 bases and J by 3 bases, and 16 bases separated the two germline ends. The CDR3 covers 16 residues. The CDR3 nucleotides are TGTGCCAGCAGTTTGCCCCTGGAGAGGCTGACAGATACGCAGTATTTT. It encodes CASSLPLERLTDTQYF.

This clonotype was counted ten times or more. With a much larger clone just one base away, this may be a read error. The chain links TRBV6-5 to TRBJ2-3, with TRBD2 matching 8 bases. Germline CDR1 reads MNHEY; CDR2 reads SVGAGI. The CDR3 totals 17 residues. The V segment lost 5 bases and the J segment 7 bases; nucleotides outside the gene matches: 17. CDR3 DNA sequence: TGTGCCAGCAGTGGTGCGGTTAGGACTAGCCTATTATATACGCAGTATTTT. This encodes CASSGAVRTSLLYTQYF.

This clonotype was found many times. The chain's CDR3 is CASSIGQDYEKLFF. CDR3 DNA: TGTGCCAGCAGTATTGGACAGGACTATGAAAAACTGTTTTTT. The chain employs TRBV28 and TRBJ1-4, with TRBD1 matching 7 bases. CDR1 is MDHEN, CDR2 SYDVKM, per germline. With V trimmed by 5 bases and J by 6 bases, 6 bases remained unmatched. There are 14 residues in the CDR3.

This clonotype was seen ten or more times. The V gene is TRBV6-1, the J gene TRBJ2-7; D might be TRBD1 or TRBD2, each matching 7 bases. V was cut by 9 bases and J by 2 bases, with 14 bases left in between. This CDR3 region has 13 residues. Per germline, CDR1 MNHNS and CDR2 SASEGT. CDR3 protein: CASRQGGTYEQYF. The CDR3 bases are TGTGCCAGTCGACAGGGAGGGACCTACGAGCAGTACTTC.